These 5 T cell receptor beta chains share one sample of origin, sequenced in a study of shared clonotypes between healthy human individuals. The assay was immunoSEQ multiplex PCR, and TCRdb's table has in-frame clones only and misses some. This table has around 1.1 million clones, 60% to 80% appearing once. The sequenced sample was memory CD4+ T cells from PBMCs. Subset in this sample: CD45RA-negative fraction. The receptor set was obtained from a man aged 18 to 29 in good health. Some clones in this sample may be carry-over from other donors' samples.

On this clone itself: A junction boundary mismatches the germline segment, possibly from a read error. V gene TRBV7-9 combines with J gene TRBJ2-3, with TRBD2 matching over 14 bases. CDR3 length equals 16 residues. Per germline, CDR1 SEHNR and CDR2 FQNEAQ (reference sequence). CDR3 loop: CASSAGTSGSIDTQYF. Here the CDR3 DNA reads TGTGCCAGCAGCGCCGGGACTAGCGGGAGCATAGATACGCAGTATTTT.

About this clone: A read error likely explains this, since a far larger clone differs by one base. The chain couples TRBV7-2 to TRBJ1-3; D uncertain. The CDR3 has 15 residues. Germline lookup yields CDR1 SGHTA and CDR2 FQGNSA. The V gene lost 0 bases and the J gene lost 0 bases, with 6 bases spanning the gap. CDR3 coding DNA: TGTGCCAGCAGCTTAGCATGGGACTCTGGAAACACCATATATTTT. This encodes CASSLAWDSGNTIYF.

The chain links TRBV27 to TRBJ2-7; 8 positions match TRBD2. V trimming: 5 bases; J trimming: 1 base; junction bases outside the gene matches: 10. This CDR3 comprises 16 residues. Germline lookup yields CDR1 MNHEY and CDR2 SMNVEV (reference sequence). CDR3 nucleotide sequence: TGTGCCAGCAGTCCCTCCCGGGGGGGCCCGTCCTACGAGCAGTACTTC. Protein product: CASSPSRGGPSYEQYF.

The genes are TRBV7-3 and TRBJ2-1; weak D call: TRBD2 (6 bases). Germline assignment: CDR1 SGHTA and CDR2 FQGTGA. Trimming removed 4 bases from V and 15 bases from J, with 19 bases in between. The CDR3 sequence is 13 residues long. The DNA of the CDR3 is TGTGCCAGCAGCTCTAGCCCGGCGGACGGGAGGTTCTTC. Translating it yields CASSSSPADGRFF.

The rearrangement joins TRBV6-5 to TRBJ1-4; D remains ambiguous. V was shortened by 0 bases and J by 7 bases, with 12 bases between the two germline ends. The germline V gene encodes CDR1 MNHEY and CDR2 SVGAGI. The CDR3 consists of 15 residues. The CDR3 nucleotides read TGTGCCAGCAGTTACTCGGTGGGTCGTGGTGAAAAACTGTTTTTT. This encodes CASSYSVGRGEKLFF.